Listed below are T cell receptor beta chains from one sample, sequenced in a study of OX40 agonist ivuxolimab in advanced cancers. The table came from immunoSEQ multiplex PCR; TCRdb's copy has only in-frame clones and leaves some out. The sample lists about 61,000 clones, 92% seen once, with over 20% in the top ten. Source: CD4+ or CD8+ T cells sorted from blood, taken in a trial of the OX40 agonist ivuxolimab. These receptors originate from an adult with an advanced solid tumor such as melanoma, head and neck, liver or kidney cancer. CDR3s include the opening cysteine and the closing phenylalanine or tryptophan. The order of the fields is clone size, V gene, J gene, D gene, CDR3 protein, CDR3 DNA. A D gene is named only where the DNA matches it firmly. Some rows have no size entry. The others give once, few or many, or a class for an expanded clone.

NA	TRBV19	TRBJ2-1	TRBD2	CASSLAGSGEQFF	TGTGCCAGTAGCCTAGCGGGATCCGGTGAGCAGTTCTTC
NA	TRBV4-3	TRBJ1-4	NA	CASSQDLGGEKGEKLFF	TGCGCCAGCAGCCAAGATCTCGGAGGTGAAAAAGGTGAAAAACTGTTTTTT
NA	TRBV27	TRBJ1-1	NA	CASSAAGPLGEAFF	TGTGCCAGCAGTGCCGCGGGCCCCCTAGGGGAAGCTTTCTTT
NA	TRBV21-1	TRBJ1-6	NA	CARRTRSRPDSSYNSPLHF	TGTGCCAGAAGGACACGCTCTAGACCAGACAGCTCCTATAATTCACCCCTCCACTTT
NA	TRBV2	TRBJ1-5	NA	CASSARPDSNQPQHF	TGTGCCAGCAGTGCCCGGCCGGATAGCAATCAGCCCCAGCATTTT
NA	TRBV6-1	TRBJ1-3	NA	CASTSTGHGNTIYF	TGTGCCAGCACTTCAACAGGGCACGGAAACACCATATATTTT
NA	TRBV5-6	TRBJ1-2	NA	CASSLELSFGRYGYTF	TGTGCCAGCAGCTTGGAATTATCCTTCGGGCGCTATGGCTACACCTTC
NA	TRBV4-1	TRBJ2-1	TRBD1	CASSHYRGNEQFF	TGCGCCAGCAGCCATTACAGGGGGAATGAGCAGTTCTTC
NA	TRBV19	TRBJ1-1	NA	CASSIGGGTEAFF	TGTGCCAGTAGTATAGGAGGGGGCACTGAAGCTTTCTTT
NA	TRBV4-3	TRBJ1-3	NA	CASSQGRAGGNTIYF	TGCGCCAGCAGCCAAGGCAGGGCCGGTGGGAACACCATATATTTT
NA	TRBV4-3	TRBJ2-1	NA	CASSQFIYNEQFF	TGCGCCAGCAGCCAATTCATTTACAATGAGCAGTTCTTC
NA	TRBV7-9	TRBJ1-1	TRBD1	CASKRTGPPNTEAFF	TGTGCCAGCAAACGGACAGGGCCACCGAACACTGAAGCTTTCTTT
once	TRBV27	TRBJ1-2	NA	CATWTVLYGYTF	TGTGCCACCTGGACAGTGCTCTATGGCTACACCTTC
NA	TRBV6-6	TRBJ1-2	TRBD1	CASSSHTTGAPYGYTF	TGTGCCAGCAGCTCCCACACGACAGGGGCCCCCTATGGCTACACCTTC
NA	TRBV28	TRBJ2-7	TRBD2	CASSPSGGNYEQYF	TGTGCCAGCAGTCCGAGCGGGGGGAATTACGAGCAGTACTTC
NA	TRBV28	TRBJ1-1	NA	CASSFWGEGLDTEAFF	TGTGCCAGCAGTTTTTGGGGGGAGGGATTGGACACTGAAGCTTTCTTT
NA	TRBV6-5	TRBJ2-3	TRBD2	CASSPAGRDTQYF	TGTGCCAGCAGCCCAGCGGGAAGAGATACGCAGTATTTT
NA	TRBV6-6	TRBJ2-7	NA	CASSPLEHSYEQYF	TGTGCCAGCAGTCCCCTTGAACACTCCTACGAGCAGTACTTC
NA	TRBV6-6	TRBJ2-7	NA	CASSYSNAYEQYF	TGTGCCAGCAGTTACTCGAACGCCTACGAGCAGTACTTC
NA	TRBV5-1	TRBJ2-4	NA	CASSKAAAKNIQYF	TGCGCCAGCAGCAAGGCGGCAGCCAAAAACATTCAGTACTTC
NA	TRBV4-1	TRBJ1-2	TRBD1	CASSQDQGGYGYTF	TGCGCCAGCAGCCAAGATCAGGGGGGATATGGCTACACCTTC
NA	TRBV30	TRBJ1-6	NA	CAWSVDGEDSPLHF	TGTGCCTGGAGTGTAGACGGCGAGGATTCACCCCTCCACTTT
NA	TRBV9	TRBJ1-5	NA	CASGNGNQPQHF	TGTGCCAGCGGGAATGGCAATCAGCCCCAGCATTTT
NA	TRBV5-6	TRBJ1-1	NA	CASSFGSSTEAFF	TGTGCCAGCAGCTTTGGTTCGAGCACTGAAGCTTTCTTT
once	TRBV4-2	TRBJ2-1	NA	CASSQRRAEQFF	TGTGCCAGCAGCCAAAGGCGGGCTGAGCAGTTCTTC
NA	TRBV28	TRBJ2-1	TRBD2	CASGGRGPLYNEQFF	TGTGCCAGCGGCGGGAGGGGCCCGCTTTACAATGAGCAGTTCTTC
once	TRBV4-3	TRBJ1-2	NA	CASSQGRGTSGGYGYTF	TGCGCCAGCAGCCAGGGGAGAGGGACTTCGGGGGGCTATGGCTACACCTTC